The 25 T cell receptor beta chains given below trace back to one sample, sequenced in a study of T-cell reconstitution after alpha-beta-depleted transplantation in children (TCRdb year 2016). Libraries were constructed by PCR. The instrument given in TCRdb is Illumina HiSeq 2500. TCR library preparation used molecular barcoding, with unique molecular identifiers applied to normalize quantification of the TCRbeta repertoire. TCRdb handled the public reads itself, with Q25 trimming in fastp and clone calling in MiXCR, and kept productive beta chains. Rows are combined by CDR3 protein, so each entry shows the most common genes and DNA. Present in this sample are about 280,000 distinct CDR3 sequences, about 9.9% of which were seen just once. The ten largest clones represent 23% of the sample. What the treatment or condition label conveys for this sample: allogeneic hematopoietic cell transplantation with graft depleted of TCRalphabeta T cells and CD19 B cells.

The sample consisted of peripheral blood, taken 180 days after TCRalphabeta/CD19-depleted stem cell transplant. The receptors were gathered from a male patient aged 2 to 10 who had a stem cell transplant for chronic granulomatous disease, so the T cells may come from the graft donor.

With regard to this clonotype: One base away lies a much larger clone, so this may be a sequencing read error. The rearrangement uses TRBV20-1 and TRBJ1-1; TRBD1 matches at 7 bases. The CDR3 consists of 12 residues. Germline CDR1 and CDR2: DFQATT and SNEGSKA (reference sequence). In DNA, the CDR3 is TGCGGTGCTAGTGGACAGGCCGAGGGAGCTTTCTTT. This translates into CGASGQAEGAFF.

This clonotype occurred a few times. The chain has TRBV5-1 and TRBJ1-1; tentative D call: TRBD1 (5 bases). Germline assignment: CDR1 SGHRS and CDR2 YFSETQ. This CDR3 is 15 amino acids long. The V and J ends lost 4 bases and 1 base respectively, with 14 bases between them. The CDR3 region is CASSLGTNTNTEAFF. The CDR3 coding sequence is TGCGCCAGCAGCCTCGGGACCAATACGAACACTGAAGCTTTCTTT.

This clonotype was seen ten or more times. The CDR3 sequence: CASRADSYEQYF. The CDR3 bases are TGTGCCAGCCGGGCTGACTCCTACGAGCAGTACTTC. The rearrangement links TRBV12-3 or TRBV12-4 to TRBJ2-7; D not certain. This CDR3 has 12 amino acids. V lost 8 bases to trimming and J lost 0 bases, with 8 bases between them.

This clonotype appeared many times. The chain couples TRBV5-1 to TRBJ2-3; 8 bases map to TRBD1. Unmatched junction bases numbered 6, after V lost 7 bases and J lost 2 bases. Germline V gives CDR1 SGHRS, CDR2 YFSETQ. CDR3 length: 14 amino acids. CDR3 amino acids: CASDRDRSTDTQYF. For the CDR3, the DNA is TGCGCCAGCGACCGGGACAGGTCCACAGATACGCAGTATTTT.

The table lists this clonotype with many counts. This rearrangement joins TRBV29-1 to TRBJ2-3; D is unresolved. Germline V gene lookup returns CDR1 SQVTM and CDR2 ANQGSEA. V gave up 7 bases and J gave up 3 bases, with 8 bases separating them. The CDR3 length is 11 residues. The CDR3 sequence is CSGMLTDTQYF. CDR3 DNA sequence: TGCAGCGGAATGCTAACAGATACGCAGTATTTT.

CDR3 residues: CASSQMGPSVVAIHF. The CDR3 DNA sequence: TGCGCCAGCAGCCAAATGGGTCCGTCGGTGGTGGCCATCCACTTT. The chain uses TRBV4-1 and TRBJ1-6, with D uncertain. Germline-derived CDR1 and CDR2 are MGHRA and YSYEKL. Trimming removed 2 bases at V and 17 bases at J, with 22 bases between. This CDR3 has 15 residues.

This clonotype was counted ten times or more. The rearrangement links TRBV20-1 to TRBJ2-7, with D possibly being TRBD2 (5 bases). Looked up from germline, CDR1 is DFQATT and CDR2 is SNEGSKA (reference sequence). V dropped 0 bases and J dropped 0 bases, with 15 bases sitting between them. CDR3 size: 16 residues. The CDR3 reads CSARDPIAQTSYEQYF. The CDR3 nucleotides read TGCAGTGCTAGAGATCCAATAGCGCAAACCTCCTACGAGCAGTACTTC.

This clonotype was seen many times. The chain joins TRBV5-5 to TRBJ2-1; D possibly corresponds to TRBD1 (7 bases). Germline V gene sequence: CDR1 SGHKS, CDR2 YYEKEE (reference sequence). This CDR3 has 14 amino acids. V was trimmed by 0 bases and J by 6 bases, leaving 10 bases between them. CDR3 bases: TGTGCCAGCAGCTTGGGCCAGGGGGGCAATGAGCAGTTCTTC. As protein: CASSLGQGGNEQFF.

This clonotype was counted many times. This chain connects TRBV12-3 or TRBV12-4 to TRBJ1-6; perhaps TRBD1 as D (5 bases). This CDR3 is 14 amino acids long. Trimming removed 7 bases at V and 3 bases at J, with 10 bases between. CDR3 sequence (DNA): TGTGCCAGCATCCGGGACCTCTATAATTCACCCCTCCACTTT. This translates into CASIRDLYNSPLHF.

V usage is TRBV23-1 and J usage is TRBJ2-1, with 9 positions matching TRBD1. TRBV23-1 qualifies as an ORF whose function is uncertain. V lost 2 bases and J lost 2; bases outside the gene matches: 4. CDR3 length equals 16 residues. CDR3 amino acids: CASSQGRQGAYNEQFF. For the CDR3, the DNA is TGCGCCAGCAGTCAAGGGAGACAGGGGGCCTACAATGAGCAGTTCTTC.

In this sample, this clonotype turned up many times. This sequence joins TRBV5-1 and TRBJ2-4; D uncertain. The V gene's germline CDR1 is SGHRS and CDR2 YFSETQ. The CDR3 has 15 amino acids. V lost 4 bases and J 0 bases, leaving 11 bases between the germline ends. The DNA of the CDR3 is TGCGCCAGCAGCCCCCCCATACTAGCCAAAAACATTCAGTACTTC. Protein product: CASSPPILAKNIQYF.

This clonotype was seen ten or more times. The chain couples TRBV7-8 to TRBJ2-5; no clear D gene. The V gene's germline CDR1 is SGHVS and CDR2 FQNEAQ. CDR3 length: 14 residues. V was cut by 2 bases and J by 5 bases, with 12 bases left in between. This chain's CDR3 is CASSLLQLRETQYF. The CDR3 DNA reads as TGTGCCAGCAGCTTACTCCAGCTAAGGGAGACCCAGTACTTC.

This clonotype came up many times. The rearrangement links TRBV25-1 to TRBJ1-1; the match to TRBD1 covers 7 bases. V was pared by 1 base and J by 2 bases, with 25 bases of the junction left unmatched. The CDR3 sequence is 22 residues long. CDR1 and CDR2 from the germline V gene are MGHDK and SYGVNS. CDR3 loop: CASSECWAGQTTYRFPNTEAFF. In DNA, the CDR3 is TGTGCCAGCAGTGAATGTTGGGCGGGACAGACGACCTATCGGTTCCCCAACACTGAAGCTTTCTTT.

This clonotype occurred many times. The gene calls are TRBV12-3 or TRBV12-4 and TRBJ2-1; 8 nucleotides align to TRBD2. Unmatched junction bases numbered 7, after V lost 6 bases and J lost 3 bases. The CDR3 runs 15 residues. CDR3 residues: CASRDTGLDYNEQFF. Here the CDR3 DNA reads TGTGCCAGCAGGGATACGGGACTAGACTACAATGAGCAGTTCTTC.

This clonotype was observed at least ten times. DNA for the CDR3: TGTGCCAGCAGTGCAGATACGCAGTATTTT. Translation: CASSADTQYF. The chain is built from TRBV2 and TRBJ2-3; D remains unclear. Germline lookup yields CDR1 SNHLY and CDR2 FYNNEI. V was pared by 4 bases and J by 4 bases, with 0 bases between. This CDR3 has 10 residues.

This clonotype was observed at least ten times. The J gene is TRBJ2-6, the V gene TRBV5-6, with 10 bases matching TRBD1. The trim removed 4 bases at V and 1 base at J, leaving 8 bases unmatched. The CDR3 loop spans 18 amino acids. Germline CDR1 is SGHDT and CDR2 is YYEEEE. Written as DNA, the CDR3 is TGTGCCAGCAGCCAGAGACAGGGGGCTGGGTCTGGGGCCAACGTCCTGACTTTC. This codes for CASSQRQGAGSGANVLTF.

This clonotype came up many times. The chain links TRBV27 to TRBJ2-7; D is undetermined. Trimming took 2 bases from V and 2 from J, leaving 10 bases between them. The CDR3 spans 14 residues. CDR1 MNHEY and CDR2 SMNVEV come from the germline V gene (reference sequence). CDR3 in DNA: TGTGCCAGCAGTTTAGGCACGGCCCCCTACGAGCAGTACTTC. As protein: CASSLGTAPYEQYF.

There are many counts of this clonotype. The chain combines TRBV18 with TRBJ2-1, with TRBD1 matching over 7 bases. Per germline, CDR1 KGHSH and CDR2 LQKENI. The CDR3 has 12 amino acids. The J segment lost 12 bases and the V segment lost 3 bases, leaving 5 bases of the junction unmatched. CDR3 amino acids: CASSPFWDRQFF. DNA of the CDR3: TGTGCCAGCTCACCTTTTTGGGACAGGCAGTTCTTC.

The chain links TRBV18 to TRBJ2-7, with D hard to call. The CDR3 is 13 amino acids. The germline CDR1 and CDR2 sequences are KGHSH and LQKENI. V was trimmed by 4 bases and J by 5 bases, leaving 12 bases between them. Here the CDR3 DNA reads TGTGCCAGCTCACTATCCCCTTCCAACGAGCAGTACTTC. This encodes CASSLSPSNEQYF.

The chain employs TRBV2 and TRBJ2-7; D ambiguous. V lost 0 bases to trimming and J lost 3 bases, with 9 bases between them. This CDR3 region has 14 residues. Per germline, CDR1 SNHLY and CDR2 FYNNEI. CDR3 in DNA: TGTGCCAGCAGTGAAGCCGGCAGATTCTACGAGCAGTACTTC. Its protein is CASSEAGRFYEQYF.

This clonotype was seen ten or more times. The chain recombines TRBV5-1 with TRBJ2-1, with D possibly being TRBD2 (6 bases). V gave up 4 bases and J gave up 2 bases, with 13 bases separating them. This CDR3 contains 15 residues. Germline V lookup: CDR1 SGHRS, CDR2 YFSETQ. CDR3 nucleotide sequence: TGCGCCAGCAGCCCACGGGAGAGAACCTACAATGAGCAGTTCTTC. It is translated as CASSPRERTYNEQFF.

This clonotype was counted many times. This chain links TRBV27 with TRBJ2-7, with 7 bases fitting TRBD2. The trim removed 4 bases at V and 2 bases at J, leaving 5 bases unmatched. Germline values: CDR1 MNHEY, CDR2 SMNVEV (reference sequence). CDR3 length: 14 residues. CDR3 in DNA: TGTGCCAGCAGTTCTCGGGAGGCAGCCTACGAGCAGTACTTC. The encoded protein is CASSSREAAYEQYF.

This clonotype came up many times. This sequence joins TRBV12-3 or TRBV12-4 and TRBJ2-5; 9 bases are a match to TRBD2. V was clipped by 7 bases and J by 4 bases; unmatched bases: 13. CDR3 length: 16 residues. DNA of the CDR3: TGTGCCAGCAACAAAAAGGGGCGGGAGGGCCGAGAGACCCAGTACTTC. It yields the protein CASNKKGREGRETQYF.

This clonotype was seen ten or more times. This chain links TRBV20-1 with TRBJ2-6; D is perhaps TRBD1 (5 bases). The germline V gene has CDR1 DFQATT and CDR2 SNEGSKA (reference sequence). V shed 5 bases and J shed 1 base, with 18 bases lying between them. The CDR3 contains 17 residues. The CDR3 DNA reads as TGCAGTGCTGTAGGACACACAGGATTTTCTGGGGCCAACGTCCTGACTTTC. It yields the protein CSAVGHTGFSGANVLTF.

CDR3 DNA sequence: TGTGCCAGCAGCTTAGGGAGAGGGGGTCAGCCCCAGCATTTT. Residues: CASSLGRGGQPQHF. The V gene is TRBV7-6, the J gene TRBJ1-5; tentative D call: TRBD1 (6 bases). CDR3 length: 14 amino acids. V was trimmed by 1 base and J by 6 bases, leaving 10 bases between them. Germline values: CDR1 SGHVS, CDR2 FNYEAQ.